This passage covers 32 T cell receptor beta chains from one sample sequenced in a study of control samples from healthy donors and cancer patients. The method was immunoSEQ multiplex PCR; TCRdb's version includes in-frame clones alone and lacks a portion of them. This sample has approximately 120,000 clones, with around 88% found just once. What was sequenced was blood. These receptors all come from a woman in her forties or fifties in good health.

The chain uses TRBV2 and TRBJ2-3; D tentatively fits TRBD1 or TRBD2 (5 bases each). CDR3 length: 16 amino acids. Germline V gene data show CDR1 as SNHLY and CDR2 as FYNNEI. With 6 bases removed from V and 0 bases from J, the gap between germline ends came to 16 bases. CDR3 region: CASRHRDGTSTDTQYF. The CDR3, as DNA: TGTGCCAGCAGGCACCGGGACGGCACAAGCACAGATACGCAGTATTTT.

The CDR3 DNA reads TGTGCCAGTAGCCCCACGCCCAGGGGGCGTGGAGAGACCCAGTACTTC. This translates into CASSPTPRGRGETQYF. The J gene is TRBJ2-5, the V gene TRBV19; TRBD1 matches at 8 bases. After removal of 6 bases from V and 4 bases from J, the junction contained 13 bases not matched to a gene. The CDR3 sequence is 16 residues long. CDR1 is LNHDA and CDR2 is SQIVND in the germline V gene (reference sequence).

The J gene is TRBJ1-1, the V gene TRBV7-3, with D uncertain. V lost 4 bases and J lost 0, with 27 bases in between. The CDR3 totals 20 residues. Germline V gene sequence: CDR1 SGHTA, CDR2 FQGTGA. The CDR3, as DNA: TGTGCCAGCAGCTCACGGTGGACCGGGCCTCCACCGGGGATGAACACTGAAGCTTTCTTT. Translating gives CASSSRWTGPPPGMNTEAFF.

For the CDR3, the DNA is TGCAGCGTTGTTGGGCAGTCTAACTATGGCTACACCTTC. It specifies CSVVGQSNYGYTF. The V gene is TRBV29-1, the J gene TRBJ1-2; D not certain. V dropped 4 bases and J dropped 0 bases, with 9 bases sitting between them. Germline loops: CDR1 SQVTM, CDR2 ANQGSEA. The CDR3 length is 13 residues.

The chain recombines TRBV19 with TRBJ1-2, with unresolved D. The V gene's germline CDR1 is LNHDA and CDR2 SQIVND (reference sequence). This CDR3 contains 13 residues. Trimming pared 5 bases from V and 6 bases from J, leaving 13 bases between. CDR3 nucleotides: TGTGCCAGTAGTTCGAGACAATACCATGGCTACACCTTC. Translating gives CASSSRQYHGYTF.

This chain joins TRBV4-3 and TRBJ1-4; D may be TRBD1 (5 bases). The CDR3 consists of 18 residues. Trimming removed 0 bases at V and 0 bases at J, with 14 bases between. Looked up from germline, CDR1 is LGHNA and CDR2 is YSLEER. The CDR3 DNA reads TGCGCCAGCAGCCAAGAATTTAACGGGGCAGCAACTAATGAAAAACTGTTTTTT. Its translation is CASSQEFNGAATNEKLFF.

This chain links TRBV2 with TRBJ2-5; TRBD2 matches at 7 bases. Germline assignment: CDR1 SNHLY and CDR2 FYNNEI. This CDR3 region has 17 residues. Germline trimming cut 0 bases from V and 1 base from J; bases unmatched to any gene: 8. CDR3: CASSEASRAGLQETQYF. DNA of the CDR3: TGTGCCAGCAGTGAAGCCTCACGAGCGGGGCTCCAAGAGACCCAGTACTTC.

This chain links TRBV27 with TRBJ2-7; D unclear. Germline V lookup: CDR1 MNHEY, CDR2 SMNVEV (reference sequence). Between the trimmed V and J ends, which lost 0 bases and 7 bases, there was a span of 10 bases. The CDR3 contains 13 residues. In DNA, the CDR3 is TGTGCCAGCAGTTTATCGGCCCGAAGGGAGCAGTACTTC. It specifies CASSLSARREQYF.

The chain couples TRBV5-5 to TRBJ1-2; 7 bases align to TRBD1. J lost 0 bases, V lost 6 bases, and 11 bases had no gene match. The germline CDR1 and CDR2 sequences are SGHKS and YYEKEE (reference sequence). CDR3 length: 16 amino acids. CDR3 in DNA: TGTGCCAGCACCAACCCACAGGGGTCCCCTAACTATGGCTACACCTTC. Encoded protein: CASTNPQGSPNYGYTF.

This chain joins TRBV9 and TRBJ2-3, with 7 nucleotides matching TRBD1. Germline values: CDR1 SGDLS, CDR2 YYNGEE. The V segment lost 0 bases and the J segment 3 bases; nucleotides outside the gene matches: 7. CDR3 length: 16 residues. The CDR3 loop reads CASSVGVDRATDTQYF. CDR3 bases: TGTGCCAGCAGCGTAGGAGTTGACAGGGCTACAGATACGCAGTATTTT.

CDR3 sequence (DNA): TGTGCCAGCAGTTTTATTGTTACTGAAGCTTTCTTT. This codes for CASSFIVTEAFF. V usage is TRBV12-3 or TRBV12-4 and J usage is TRBJ1-1; no firm D call. This CDR3 region has 12 residues. Deletions cut 3 bases from V and 5 bases from J, with 7 bases between.

In nucleotides, the CDR3 is TGTGCCACCAGCAGAGATCCGCGGGGGACAGGGAACGAGCAGTACTTC. It yields the protein CATSRDPRGTGNEQYF. The chain uses TRBV15 and TRBJ2-7; 9 bases are shared with TRBD1. CDR1 and CDR2 from the germline V gene are LNHNV and YYDKDF (reference sequence). This CDR3 comprises 16 residues. J was trimmed by 5 bases and V by 0 bases; bases with no gene match: 8.

The rearrangement joins TRBV5-8 to TRBJ1-3; TRBD1 might be the D (5 bases). This CDR3 comprises 14 residues. CDR1 is SGHTS, CDR2 YDEGEE, per germline. Trimming took off 5 bases at V and 4 bases at J, with 13 bases between the two ends. The CDR3 sequence is CASRRTGSGNTIYF. For the CDR3, the DNA is TGTGCCAGCAGACGCACAGGTTCGGGAAACACCATATATTTT.

This clone has a single count. This chain uses TRBV5-1 with TRBJ2-1; 8 nucleotides line up with TRBD2. Looked up from germline, CDR1 is SGHRS and CDR2 is YFSETQ. The CDR3 contains 15 residues. J gave up 6 bases and V 0 bases, and 5 bases lay outside the gene matches. As DNA, the CDR3 is TGCGCCAGCAGCTTGGCCTTGGCGGGGGGCAATGAGCAGTTCTTC. Amino acid sequence: CASSLALAGGNEQFF. Drawing the rest from reference TRBV5-1 and TRBJ2-1, the complete variable domain is KAGVTQTPRYLIKTRGQQVTLSCSPISGHRSVSWYQQTPGQGLQFLFEYFSETQRNKGNFPGRFSGRQFSNSRSEMNVSTLELGDSALYLCASSLALAGGNEQFFGPGTRLTVL.

This CDR3 reads CATPGYTEAFF. The CDR3 DNA reads as TGCGCCACCCCAGGCTACACTGAAGCTTTCTTT. The chain combines TRBV23-1 with TRBJ1-1; D is undetermined. TRBV23-1 is treated as an ORF (open reading frame) with a function not yet certain. V gave up 10 bases and J gave up 3 bases, with 9 bases separating them. The CDR3 extends over 11 amino acids.

The chain uses TRBV14 and TRBJ1-1; D is ambiguous. Deletions cut 4 bases from V and 4 bases from J, with 16 bases between. CDR3 length: 15 residues. The germline V gene encodes CDR1 SGHDN and CDR2 FVKESK. CDR3 DNA sequence: TGTGCCAGCAGCCCACCGGGCGCCTGGGGCACTGAAGCTTTCTTT. Protein: CASSPPGAWGTEAFF. The whole variable domain, filled in from reference TRBV14 and TRBJ1-1, reads EAGVTQFPSHSVIEKGQTVTLRCDPISGHDNLYWYRRVMGKEIKFLLHFVKESKQDESGMPNNRFLAERTGGTYSTLKVQPAELEDSGVYFCASSPPGAWGTEAFFGQGTRLTVV.

A few counts support this clone. The genes are TRBV24-1 and TRBJ1-2; 9 nucleotides match TRBD1. The CDR3 is 14 residues long. CDR1 is KGHDR, CDR2 SFDVKD, per germline. The V gene end was trimmed by 4 bases and the J gene end by 2 bases; junction bases not matched to a gene: 1. This chain's CDR3 is CATSDGTGNYGYTF. The CDR3 DNA reads as TGTGCCACCAGTGACGGGACAGGGAACTATGGCTACACCTTC.

The chain couples TRBV3-1 (or the pseudogene TRBV3-2) to TRBJ2-5; the D gene could be TRBD1 or TRBD2 (5 bases each). Germline loops: CDR1 LGHDT, CDR2 YNNKEL (reference sequence). V shed 5 bases and J shed 0 bases, with 16 bases lying between them. CDR3 length equals 16 residues. The DNA of the CDR3 is TGTGCCAGCAGCGAATTCGGGGCTCCGTACCAAGAGACCCAGTACTTC. Translating it yields CASSEFGAPYQETQYF.

The V and J genes are TRBV5-1 and TRBJ2-5; D is ambiguous. Trimming cost V 0 bases and J 1 base, with 13 bases left between them. The CDR3 is made up of 16 amino acids. The germline V gene has CDR1 SGHRS and CDR2 YFSETQ. The CDR3 reads CASSLGRGLLQETQYF. CDR3 sequence (DNA): TGCGCCAGCAGCTTGGGCCGAGGCCTCCTCCAAGAGACCCAGTACTTC.

J is TRBJ2-7 and V is TRBV18; TRBD1 aligns across 7 bases. V shed 4 bases and J 5 bases; nucleotides not matched to a gene: 5. CDR1 is KGHSH, CDR2 LQKENI, per germline. The CDR3 is 13 amino acids. CDR3 sequence reads: CASSLTGVHEQYV. In nucleotides, the CDR3 is TGTGCCAGCTCACTCACAGGGGTCCACGAGCAGTACGTC.

The chain couples TRBV4-3 to TRBJ2-3; TRBD2 matches 7 bases. The germline V gene encodes CDR1 LGHNA and CDR2 YSLEER. V was pared by 2 bases and J by 4 bases, with 6 bases of the junction left unmatched. This CDR3 contains 15 residues. The CDR3 sequence is CASSQLGEGSDTQYF. CDR3 bases: TGCGCCAGCAGCCAACTGGGGGAGGGGTCAGATACGCAGTATTTT.

The rearrangement links TRBV7-4 to TRBJ2-3; 8 positions match TRBD2. Germline V gene lookup returns CDR1 SGHVT and CDR2 SQSDAQ. Trimming took 5 bases from V and 6 from J; bases not matched to a gene: 16. The CDR3 contains 17 residues. The CDR3: CASSPDCTSGKADTQYF. For the CDR3, the DNA is TGTGCCAGCAGCCCCGACTGCACTAGCGGTAAAGCGGATACGCAGTATTTT.

V and J are TRBV12-3 or TRBV12-4 and TRBJ2-1; D unclear. V shed 3 bases and J shed 9 bases, with 6 bases lying between them. This CDR3 is 11 amino acids long. The CDR3, as DNA: TGTGCCAGCAGTTTCGCAGCTGAGCAGTTCTTC. This encodes CASSFAAEQFF.

This clone occurred once. The J gene is TRBJ2-5, the V gene TRBV19; the match to TRBD1 covers 7 bases. The CDR3 has 17 residues. Germline CDR1 is LNHDA and CDR2 is SQIVND (reference sequence). J lost 2 bases, V lost 5 bases, and 14 bases had no gene match. CDR3 sequence (DNA): TGTGCCAGTAGTGCCATCCCGGGACAGCTAATTCAAGAGACCCAGTACTTC. It is translated as CASSAIPGQLIQETQYF.

The genes are TRBV11-2 and TRBJ2-1; D is possibly TRBD1 (5 bases). CDR1 and CDR2 (germline): SGHAT, FQNNGV. V was cut by 7 bases and J by 0 bases, with 13 bases left in between. The CDR3 is made up of 15 amino acids. CDR3 in DNA: TGTGCCAGCACCCTAACCCAGGGCTCCTACAATGAGCAGTTCTTC. Encoded protein: CASTLTQGSYNEQFF.

This rearrangement joins TRBV18 to TRBJ1-3, with a weak D call TRBD1 (5 bases). The CDR3 covers 17 residues. Germline V gives CDR1 KGHSH, CDR2 LQKENI. Between the trimmed V and J ends, which lost 7 bases and 0 bases, there was a span of 19 bases. CDR3 region: CASLRDGAFNSGNTIYF. The CDR3 bases are TGTGCCAGCTTACGGGACGGGGCCTTTAACTCTGGAAACACCATATATTTT.

The chain employs TRBV7-3 and TRBJ1-1; no clear D gene. The CDR3 covers 13 residues. Germline V CDR1 and CDR2: SGHTA, FQGTGA. V gave up 9 bases and J gave up 0 bases, with 11 bases separating them. The CDR3, as DNA: TGTGCCAGTCACCTAACCGTGAACACTGAAGCTTTCTTT. Protein sequence: CASHLTVNTEAFF.

The CDR3 coding sequence is TGTGCCAGTAGTATAGATCCAGGCTACGAGCAGTACTTC. Its translation: CASSIDPGYEQYF. The chain links TRBV19 to TRBJ2-7; no firm D call. V lost 0 bases, J lost 3 bases, and 6 bases lay in between. CDR1 and CDR2 from the germline V gene are LNHDA and SQIVND (reference sequence). The CDR3 is made up of 13 amino acids.

J is TRBJ1-2 and V is TRBV3-1 (or the pseudogene TRBV3-2), with D uncertain. Germline V gene sequence: CDR1 LGHDT, CDR2 YNNKEL (reference sequence). Trimming took 1 base from V and 2 from J, leaving 2 bases between them. The CDR3 has 12 residues. CDR3 loop: CASSQGNYGYTF. Written as DNA, the CDR3 is TGTGCCAGCAGCCAAGGGAACTATGGCTACACCTTC.

This sequence joins TRBV2 and TRBJ2-7; 7 bases line up with TRBD1. The CDR3 runs to 11 residues. Per germline, CDR1 SNHLY and CDR2 FYNNEI. V dropped 6 bases and J dropped 8; count of bases not matched to a gene: 4. CDR3 sequence (DNA): TGTGCCAGCAGCGGGACAGTAAAGCAGTACTTC. It translates to CASSGTVKQYF.

J is TRBJ1-1 and V is TRBV7-8; D unresolved. The CDR3 is 13 amino acids. V was trimmed by 3 bases and J by 8 bases, leaving 13 bases between them. The germline V gene encodes CDR1 SGHVS and CDR2 FQNEAQ. The CDR3 protein is CASSFSRSGEAFF. CDR3 nucleotide sequence: TGTGCCAGCAGCTTTTCAAGGAGTGGGGAAGCTTTCTTT.

This clone was picked up one time. This chain connects TRBV3-1 (or the pseudogene TRBV3-2) to TRBJ2-5; TRBD2 might be the D (5 bases). V lost 4 bases and J lost 5, with 11 bases in between. Germline V gene lookup returns CDR1 LGHDT and CDR2 YNNKEL (reference sequence). The CDR3 covers 13 residues. The CDR3 DNA reads TGTGCCAGCAGCCCGGGGTTCGGGGAGACCCAGTACTTC. Translated, it gives CASSPGFGETQYF.